Each of the 7 T cell receptor beta chains below was sequenced from the same sample in a study of regulatory T cells in long-lasting Graves disease (dated by TCRdb to about 2021). The label giving this sample's time point can be read as: newly diagnosed GD, antithyroid drugs for less than 3 months. For both TCR sequencing and RNA sequencing, RNA was extracted from PBMCs in TRIzol. The library was generated by multiplex PCR. Sequencing instrument: Illumina HiSeq 4000. CDR3 regions were amplified by Arm-PCR with iRepertoire HTBI primers to construct TCR beta libraries. The public reads were reanalyzed by TCRdb: fastp trimming at Q25, MiXCR alignment, in-frame beta chains only. Records with the same CDR3 protein are collapsed into one entry carrying the most frequent genes and DNA. For this sample there are fewer than 400,000 distinct CDR3 sequences; 18% appear just once. Clones ranked in the top ten supply roughly 35% of the sample.

Specimen: peripheral blood mononuclear cells (PBMCs), collected at new diagnosis, from a patient treated with antithyroid drugs. Receptors originate from a female donor with Graves disease.

This clonotype was observed many times. The chain uses TRBV19 and TRBJ2-2; possible D gene TRBD1, 5 bases. Germline CDR1 is LNHDA and CDR2 is SQIVND (reference sequence). Trimming cost V 10 bases and J 4 bases, with 22 bases left between them. The CDR3 has 16 residues. The CDR3 spells CATLKGRKQGTGELFF. The CDR3 bases are TGTGCCACTCTGAAGGGCCGGAAGCAGGGCACCGGGGAGCTGTTTTTT.

The gene calls are TRBV11-2 and TRBJ2-1; unclear D gene. The germline V gene has CDR1 SGHAT and CDR2 FQNNGV. This CDR3 spans 15 amino acids. Between the trimmed V and J ends, which lost 0 bases and 2 bases, there was a span of 8 bases. Written as DNA, the CDR3 is TGTGCCAGCAGCTTAGATCCCTCTCCCTACAATGAGCAGTTCTTC. Amino acids: CASSLDPSPYNEQFF.

In this sample, this clonotype turned up once. This sequence joins TRBV30 and TRBJ1-6; D not certain. Deletions cut 5 bases from V and 7 bases from J, with 9 bases between. The germline gives CDR1 GTSNPN, CDR2 SVGIG (reference sequence). This CDR3 is built from 12 residues. The CDR3 protein is CAWHQENSPLHF. The CDR3 DNA reads as TGTGCCTGGCACCAGGAGAATTCACCCCTCCACTTT. The full variable domain, completed using reference TRBV30 and TRBJ1-6, is SQTIHQWPATLVQPVGSPLSLECTVEGTSNPNLYWYRQAAGRGLQLLFYSVGIGQISSEVPQNLSASRPQDRQFILSSKKLLLSDSGFYLCAWHQENSPLHFGNGTRLTVT.

Ten or more counts support this clonotype. The rearrangement joins TRBV4-2 to TRBJ2-3; weak D call: TRBD2 (6 bases). The V end lost 4 bases, the J end lost 1 base, and 21 bases lay between the germline ends. The CDR3 contains 18 residues. Germline assignment: CDR1 LGHNA and CDR2 YNFKEQ. In nucleotides, the CDR3 is TGTGCCAGCAGCCTCTCACAAGGAGGGGACGGAGGCACAGATACGCAGTATTTT. This translates into CASSLSQGGDGGTDTQYF.

This sequence joins TRBV5-1 and TRBJ1-1; a weak D match, TRBD1 (5 bases). Per germline, CDR1 SGHRS and CDR2 YFSETQ. V gave up 0 bases and J gave up 3 bases, with 12 bases separating them. The CDR3 covers 15 residues. The CDR3 is CASSLEGQGHTEAFF. DNA of the CDR3: TGCGCCAGCAGCTTGGAGGGCCAGGGACACACTGAAGCTTTCTTT.

This clonotype was observed at least ten times. The V gene is TRBV7-9, the J gene TRBJ2-3; no definite D call. The germline CDR1 and CDR2 sequences are SEHNR and FQNEAQ (reference sequence). The CDR3 covers 12 residues. V was shortened by 1 base and J by 7 bases, with 6 bases between the two germline ends. CDR3 residues: CASSLETNTQYF. The CDR3 DNA follows: TGTGCCAGCAGCTTAGAAACCAATACGCAGTATTTT.

This clonotype was seen repeatedly, ten times or more. Germline and junction disagree at one end, which may indicate a read error. V gene TRBV2 combines with J gene TRBJ1-1; no clear D. Germline lookup yields CDR1 SNHLY and CDR2 FYNNEI. This CDR3 is 13 amino acids long. DNA of the CDR3: TGCGCCAGCAGCTTGGAAGTGAACACTGAAGCTTTCTTT. Residues: CASSLEVNTEAFF.